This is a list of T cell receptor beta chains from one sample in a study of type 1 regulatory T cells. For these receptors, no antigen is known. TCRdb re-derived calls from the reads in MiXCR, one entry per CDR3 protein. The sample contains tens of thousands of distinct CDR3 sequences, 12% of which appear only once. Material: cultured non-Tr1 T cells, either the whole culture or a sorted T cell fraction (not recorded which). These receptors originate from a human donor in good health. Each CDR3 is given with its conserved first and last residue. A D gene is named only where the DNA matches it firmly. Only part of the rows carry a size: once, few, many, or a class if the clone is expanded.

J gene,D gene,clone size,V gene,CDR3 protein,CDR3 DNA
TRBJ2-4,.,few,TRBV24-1,CATSDSRRPNIQYF,TGTGCCACCAGTGATTCGAGACGCCCAAACATTCAGTACTTC
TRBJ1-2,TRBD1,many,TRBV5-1,CASSRDRGANYGYTF,TGCGCCAGCAGCAGAGACAGGGGAGCTAACTATGGCTACACCTTC
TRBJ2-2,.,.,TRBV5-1,CASSFEQINTGELFF,TGCGCCAGCAGCTTCGAACAGATAAACACCGGGGAGCTGTTTTTT
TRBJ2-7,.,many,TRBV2,CASSRDYNSYEQYF,TGTGCCAGCAGTCGAGACTATAACTCCTACGAGCAGTACTTC
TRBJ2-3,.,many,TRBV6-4,CASGSTSTDTQYF,TGTGCCAGCGGCTCGACTAGCACAGATACGCAGTATTTT
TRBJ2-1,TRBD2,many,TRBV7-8,CASSRLAGSGEQFF,TGTGCCAGCAGTAGGCTAGCGGGATCTGGTGAGCAGTTCTTC
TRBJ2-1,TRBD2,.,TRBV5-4,CASSFRLAGYNEQFF,TGTGCCAGCAGCTTCCGACTAGCGGGATACAATGAGCAGTTCTTC
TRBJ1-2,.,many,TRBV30,CAWSGGGGYTF,TGTGCCTGGAGTGGGGGTGGTGGCTACACCTTC
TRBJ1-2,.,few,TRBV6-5,CASSYAGRTAYGYTF,TGTGCCAGCAGTTACGCCGGACGGACAGCCTATGGCTACACCTTC
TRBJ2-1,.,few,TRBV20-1,CSASPLGVGYNEQFF,TGCAGTGCTAGTCCTTTAGGAGTGGGTTACAATGAGCAGTTCTTC
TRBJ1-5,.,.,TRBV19,CASSLGTSNQPQHF,TGTGCCAGTAGTCTAGGGACAAGCAATCAGCCCCAGCATTTT
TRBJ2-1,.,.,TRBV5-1,CASSLTFHEQFF,TGCGCCAGCAGCTTGACGTTCCATGAGCAGTTCTTC
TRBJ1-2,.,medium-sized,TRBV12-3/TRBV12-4,CASSAAGAYGYTF,TGTGCCAGCAGTGCGGCCGGGGCGTACGGCTACACCTTC
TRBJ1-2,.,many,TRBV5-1,CASRSLTGFGYTF,TGCGCCAGCCGGTCTCTAACAGGGTTCGGCTACACCTTC
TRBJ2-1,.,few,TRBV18,CASSTGGQSHNEQFF,TGTGCCAGCTCAACGGGGGGACAGAGCCACAATGAGCAGTTCTTC
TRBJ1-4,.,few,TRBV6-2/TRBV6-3,CASSYANGKLFF,TGTGCCAGCAGTTACGCCAATGGAAAACTGTTTTTT
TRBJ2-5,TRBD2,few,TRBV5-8,CASSSITRFTGRLAGEGQETQYF,TGTGCCAGCAGCTCGATTACCCGCTTCACAGGGAGGCTAGCGGGAGAGGGGCAAGAGACCCAGTACTTC
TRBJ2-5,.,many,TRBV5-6,CASSRGSGFGETQYF,TGTGCCAGCAGCCGCGGCTCGGGGTTTGGCGAGACCCAGTACTTC
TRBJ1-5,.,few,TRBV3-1,CASSGEWGRQPQHF,TGTGCCAGCAGCGGGGAATGGGGACGGCAGCCCCAGCATTTT
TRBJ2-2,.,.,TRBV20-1,CSARSASWGTGELFF,TGCAGTGCTAGGTCCGCGTCTTGGGGAACCGGGGAGCTGTTTTTT
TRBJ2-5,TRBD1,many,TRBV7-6,CASSSAGTGKETQYF,TGTGCCAGCAGCTCCGCCGGGACAGGGAAAGAGACCCAGTACTTC
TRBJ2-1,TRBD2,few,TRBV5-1,CASSLGAGGPNEQFF,TGCGCCAGCAGCTTGGGAGCGGGAGGGCCGAATGAGCAGTTCTTC
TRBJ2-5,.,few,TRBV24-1,CATSDPRDPQETQYF,TGTGCCACCAGTGACCCCCGGGACCCCCAAGAGACCCAGTACTTC
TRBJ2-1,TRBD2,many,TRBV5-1,CASSPGLAGFNEQFF,TGCGCCAGCAGCCCCGGACTAGCGGGGTTCAATGAGCAGTTCTTC
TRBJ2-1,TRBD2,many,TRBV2,CASSERLAAYNEQFF,TGTGCCAGCAGTGAGCGTCTAGCGGCCTACAATGAGCAGTTCTTC
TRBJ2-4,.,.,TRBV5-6,CASSFTGAQNIQYF,TGTGCCAGCAGCTTCACGGGGGCCCAAAACATTCAGTACTTC
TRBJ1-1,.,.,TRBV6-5,CASGEGVLEAFF,TGTGCCAGTGGTGAGGGGGTTCTCGAAGCTTTCTTT
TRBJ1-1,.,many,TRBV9,CASSASPLSEAFF,TGTGCCAGCAGCGCATCGCCGTTGTCTGAAGCTTTCTTT
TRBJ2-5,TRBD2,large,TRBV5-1,CASSDLAGAETQYF,TGCGCCAGCAGTGATCTAGCGGGAGCGGAGACCCAGTACTTC
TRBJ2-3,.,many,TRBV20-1,CSARVTDTQYF,TGCAGTGCTAGAGTCACAGATACGCAGTATTTT
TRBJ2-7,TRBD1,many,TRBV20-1,CSADRGIKLEQYF,TGCAGTGCTGACAGGGGGATTAAGCTCGAGCAGTACTTC
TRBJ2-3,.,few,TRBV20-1,CSARAADTDTQYF,TGCAGTGCTAGAGCGGCAGACACAGATACGCAGTATTTT
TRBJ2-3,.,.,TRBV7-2,CASSLGQSTDTQYF,TGTGCCAGCAGCTTAGGGCAGAGCACAGATACGCAGTATTTT
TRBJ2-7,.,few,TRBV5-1,CVSSTNLGDEQYF,TGCGTCAGCAGCACCAATCTAGGTGACGAGCAGTACTTC
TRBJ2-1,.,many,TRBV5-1,CASSILYNEQFF,TGCGCCAGCTCGATCCTATACAATGAGCAGTTCTTC
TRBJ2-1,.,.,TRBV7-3,CASSSMPSSYNEQFF,TGTGCCAGCAGCTCGATGCCCAGCTCCTACAATGAGCAGTTCTTC
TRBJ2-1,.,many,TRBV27,CASTIWGEGRNEQFF,TGTGCCAGCACCATTTGGGGGGAAGGGCGCAATGAGCAGTTCTTC
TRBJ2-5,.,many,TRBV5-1,CASSGPGQETQYF,TGCGCCAGCAGCGGACCGGGGCAAGAGACCCAGTACTTC
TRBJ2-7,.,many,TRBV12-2,CASRLRVSYEQYF,TGTGCAAGTCGCTTAAGGGTTTCCTACGAGCAGTACTTC
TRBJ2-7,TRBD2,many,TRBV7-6,CASSPTGTSGSYEQYF,TGTGCCAGCAGCCCTACTGGAACTAGCGGCTCCTACGAGCAGTACTTC
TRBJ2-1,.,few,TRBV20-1,CSARDRLRTGGGTPYNEQFF,TGCAGTGCTAGAGATAGGTTGAGAACAGGGGGAGGGACCCCCTACAATGAGCAGTTCTTC